The entry below gives a single T cell receptor beta chain sequence along with its context. What it binds is not known. Sequencing relied on a cDNA template that was reverse transcribed from extracted RNA. This table comes from immunoSEQ multiplex PCR, and its TCRdb copy is limited to in-frame clones, with some not included. The data show 110,000 or so clones, roughly 69% seen once. Germline V gene lookup returns CDR1 SGHRS and CDR2 YFSETQ. The CDR3 sequence is 13 residues long. J was trimmed by 4 bases and V by 2 bases; bases with no gene match: 0. This sample is drawn from a study of CD8+ T cells in alopecia areata. Overall study results and limits: In patients, TCRs were shared less clearly than in mice, and HLA may possibly be involved. Lesional tissue from the scalp (especially in alopecia totalis/universalis) showed higher clonality than normal scalp. Normal-skin resident alphabeta T cells also appear among scalp sample sequences.

Sorting of PBMCs yielded the CD4+ and CD8+ T cells. The clonotype comes from a human donor in good health. The chain has TRBV5-1 and TRBJ1-5, with 7 bases fitting TRBD1. The sample comprised CD4+ T cells sorted from blood. The CDR3 sequence: CASSLQGNQPQHF. The CDR3 DNA sequence: TGCGCCAGCAGCTTACAGGGGAATCAGCCCCAGCATTTT. The variable domain in full, with the rest retrieved from reference TRBV5-1 and TRBJ1-5, is KAGVTQTPRYLIKTRGQQVTLSCSPISGHRSVSWYQQTPGQGLQFLFEYFSETQRNKGNFPGRFSGRQFSNSRSEMNVSTLELGDSALYLCASSLQGNQPQHFGDGTRLSIL.